Listed below are T cell receptor beta chains from one sample, sequenced in a study of radiation and T cells in renal cell carcinoma. Sequencing used immunoSEQ multiplex PCR; TCRdb keeps in-frame clones, though not all of them. The repertoire includes fewer than 15,000 clones, approximately 68% of them detected once, and under 20% sits in the top ten. The material was tumor tissue, obtained from a patient whose treatment was nephrectomy without radiotherapy. The receptors derive from a woman older than 75 with renal cell carcinoma. The CDR3 runs from the conserved cysteine through the conserved F or W. D genes are given only for firm matches. Clone size, where shown, is once, few, many, or a class for clones that have expanded.

TRBJ1-6	-	-	TRBV7-9	CASSLYNSPLHF	TGTGCCAGCAGCCTTTATAATTCACCCCTCCACTTT
TRBJ1-2	-	-	TRBV6-6	CATAPDITYGYTF	TGTGCCACTGCCCCGGACATAACCTATGGCTACACCTTC
TRBJ1-2	-	TRBD1	TRBV9	CASSVSTGGYGYTF	TGTGCCAGCAGCGTTTCGACAGGGGGTTACGGCTACACCTTC
TRBJ1-2	-	-	TRBV19	CASSIWGTAYGYTF	TGTGCCAGTAGTATCTGGGGGACTGCGTATGGCTACACCTTC
TRBJ1-4	large	-	TRBV2	CASSIDSLEKLFF	TGTGCCAGCAGCATCGACAGCCTCGAAAAACTGTTTTTT
TRBJ1-6	-	-	TRBV4-1	CASSQDLGRTWGGSYNSPLHF	TGCGCCAGCAGCCAAGACTTGGGGCGGACATGGGGGGGATCCTATAATTCACCCCTCCACTTT
TRBJ1-4	-	-	TRBV10-2	CASSDEGAGGEGKLFF	TGCGCCAGCAGTGATGAGGGTGCCGGGGGCGAAGGAAAACTGTTTTTT
TRBJ2-2	-	-	TRBV6-5	CASSYGGSGGELFF	TGTGCCAGCAGTTACGGTGGGAGCGGCGGGGAGCTGTTTTTT
TRBJ1-1	medium-sized	TRBD1	TRBV10-2	CASSGRDSEAFF	TGCGCCAGCAGTGGTCGGGACAGCGAAGCTTTCTTT
TRBJ1-3	-	-	TRBV7-9	CASSFSQGLRNTIYF	TGTGCCAGCAGCTTCTCACAGGGTCTTAGAAACACCATATATTTT
TRBJ1-5	-	-	TRBV7-2	CASSLSATANQPQHF	TGTGCCAGCAGCTTAAGTGCTACAGCGAATCAGCCCCAGCATTTT
TRBJ1-5	large	-	TRBV10-2	CASSEGGNQPQHF	TGCGCCAGCAGTGAGGGGGGGAATCAGCCCCAGCATTTT
TRBJ2-5	-	TRBD1	TRBV19	CASQRTGGLGQETQYF	TGTGCCAGCCAACGGACAGGGGGCTTGGGCCAAGAGACCCAGTACTTC
TRBJ1-1	-	-	TRBV29-1	CSVSRDTEAFF	TGCAGCGTCTCTCGAGACACTGAAGCTTTCTTT
TRBJ2-5	-	TRBD1	TRBV11-3	CASSLAGTEETQYF	TGTGCCAGCAGCTTAGCGGGGACAGAAGAGACCCAGTACTTC
TRBJ1-2	-	TRBD1	TRBV7-9	CASSTNQGAAWGYTF	TGTGCCAGCAGCACGAACCAGGGGGCGGCTTGGGGCTACACCTTC
TRBJ1-5	few	TRBD1	TRBV29-1	CSARQGNQPQHF	TGCAGCGCCAGACAGGGGAATCAGCCCCAGCATTTT
TRBJ1-1	-	-	TRBV6-1	CASSSRATEAFF	TGTGCCAGCAGTTCCAGAGCGACTGAAGCTTTCTTT
TRBJ2-2	once	TRBD1	TRBV6-6	CASSPGQANTGELFF	TGTGCCAGCAGTCCGGGACAGGCGAACACCGGGGAGCTGTTTTTT
TRBJ1-1	-	-	TRBV2	CASVYHREAFF	TGTGCCAGCGTATACCACCGTGAAGCTTTCTTT
TRBJ1-6	-	-	TRBV7-9	CASSLNDYNSPLHF	TGTGCCAGCAGCTTAAACGACTATAATTCACCCCTCCACTTT
TRBJ1-6	few	-	TRBV18	CASSPGQPSYNSPLHF	TGTGCCAGCTCACCAGGACAGCCAAGCTATAATTCACCCCTCCACTTT
TRBJ1-4	-	-	TRBV6-8	CASSYCGIQYGEKLFF	TGTGCCAGCAGTTATTGTGGGATTCAGTACGGTGAAAAACTGTTTTTT
TRBJ2-2	-	-	TRBV7-9	CASSLPKNTGELFF	TGTGCCAGCAGCTTACCCAAGAACACCGGGGAGCTGTTTTTT
TRBJ1-2	medium-sized	-	TRBV2	CASRTSNYGYTF	TGTGCCAGCAGGACATCTAACTATGGCTACACCTTC
TRBJ2-5	-	-	TRBV6-5	CASSYSNPGPQETQYF	TGTGCCAGCAGTTACTCTAACCCGGGACCCCAAGAGACCCAGTACTTC
TRBJ1-1	few	-	TRBV2	CASRIEQADTEAFF	TGTGCCAGCAGGATCGAACAGGCCGACACTGAAGCTTTCTTT
TRBJ2-4	-	TRBD1	TRBV2	CASSGGQGVNIQYF	TGTGCCAGCAGTGGCGGACAGGGGGTGAACATTCAGTACTTC
TRBJ2-7	-	-	TRBV19	CASSWGGRAYEQYF	TGTGCCAGTAGTTGGGGCGGTCGGGCCTACGAGCAGTACTTC
TRBJ2-7	-	-	TRBV10-3	CAISEATVGYEQYF	TGTGCCATCAGTGAGGCTACAGTGGGTTACGAGCAGTACTTC
TRBJ2-2	medium-sized	TRBD2	TRBV5-4	CASRLGLAGGNTGELFF	TGTGCCAGCAGATTGGGACTAGCGGGGGGAAACACCGGGGAGCTGTTTTTT
TRBJ2-2	-	-	TRBV10-3	CASAGSVAANTGELFF	TGTGCCTCCGCAGGATCCGTCGCAGCGAACACCGGGGAGCTGTTTTTT
TRBJ2-5	-	-	TRBV11-2	CASSLRLDRRETQYF	TGTGCCAGCAGCTTACGACTAGATCGGAGGGAGACCCAGTACTTC
TRBJ2-2	once	-	TRBV9	CASSSGSTTTGELFF	TGTGCCAGCAGCTCCGGCTCCACCACCACCGGGGAGCTGTTTTTT
TRBJ2-7	-	-	TRBV12-1	CASSFRVLTYEQYF	TGTGCCAGCAGCTTCCGGGTCCTAACCTACGAGCAGTACTTC
TRBJ2-2	-	-	TRBV19	CASSIGARELFF	TGTGCCAGTAGTATAGGAGCCCGGGAGCTGTTTTTT
TRBJ1-4	-	-	TRBV7-8	CASSLAGGWASTNEKLFF	TGTGCCAGCAGCTTAGCGGGGGGATGGGCGTCAACTAATGAAAAACTGTTTTTT
TRBJ2-4	few	TRBD2	TRBV4-2	CASSQATRGADIQYF	TGTGCCAGCAGCCAAGCGACGCGGGGGGCGGACATTCAGTACTTC
TRBJ2-3	-	TRBD2	TRBV4-3	CASSQGTSGGAGGTDTQYF	TGCGCCAGCAGCCAAGGGACTAGCGGGGGGGCGGGAGGCACAGATACGCAGTATTTT
TRBJ1-3	-	TRBD1	TRBV15	CATSRGQGVPGNTIYF	TGTGCCACCAGCAGAGGCCAGGGGGTTCCTGGAAACACCATATATTTT
TRBJ2-3	medium-sized	-	TRBV6-5	CASSKNRDTDTQYF	TGTGCCAGCAGCAAAAACAGGGACACAGATACGCAGTATTTT
TRBJ2-1	-	-	TRBV7-8	CASSLGRQPYNEQFF	TGTGCCAGCAGCTTGGGACGCCAGCCCTACAATGAGCAGTTCTTC
TRBJ2-5	few	TRBD1	TRBV28	CASSGQVQETQYF	TGTGCCAGCAGTGGACAGGTACAAGAGACCCAGTACTTC
TRBJ2-5	-	-	TRBV10-2	CASSGEQGEETQYF	TGCGCCAGCAGTGGCGAACAGGGAGAAGAGACCCAGTACTTC
TRBJ1-1	-	TRBD1	TRBV29-1	CSVWDRNTEAFF	TGCAGCGTTTGGGACAGGAACACTGAAGCTTTCTTT
TRBJ1-1	few	-	TRBV7-6	CASSFPVVGGSNTEAFF	TGTGCCAGCAGCTTTCCCGTGGTTGGGGGCTCTAACACTGAAGCTTTCTTT
TRBJ1-5	-	-	TRBV6-6	CASTPTGQSLNQPQHF	TGTGCCAGCACCCCGACAGGACAGTCACTCAATCAGCCCCAGCATTTT
TRBJ2-5	-	-	TRBV9	CASSTSAGAMETQYF	TGTGCCAGCAGCACCAGCGCAGGGGCTATGGAGACCCAGTACTTC
TRBJ2-3	few	-	TRBV7-2	CASSRQTADTQYF	TGTGCCAGCAGTCGGCAAACAGCAGATACGCAGTATTTT
TRBJ1-5	few	-	TRBV2	CASSYLHDGPQHF	TGTGCCAGCAGTTACCTACATGACGGGCCCCAGCATTTT
TRBJ2-7	-	-	TRBV7-9	CASSLRGSYEQYF	TGTGCCAGCAGCCTAAGGGGGTCCTACGAGCAGTACTTC
TRBJ1-2	-	TRBD1	TRBV6-5	CASSPGQGYDGYTF	TGTGCCAGCAGTCCGGGACAGGGGTATGATGGCTACACCTTC
TRBJ1-1	-	-	TRBV6-1	CASSGGANTEAFF	TGTGCCAGCAGTGGAGGGGCGAACACTGAAGCTTTCTTT
TRBJ2-3	few	-	TRBV27	CASSLSDPDTQYF	TGTGCCAGCAGTTTATCAGATCCAGATACGCAGTATTTT
TRBJ1-2	-	TRBD1	TRBV9	CASSEPRTGGSFGYTF	TGTGCCAGCAGCGAACCACGGACAGGGGGCTCGTTTGGCTACACCTTC
TRBJ2-5	-	-	TRBV20-1	CSARDRLDQYF	TGCAGTGCTAGAGATCGCCTCGACCAGTACTTC
TRBJ1-1	-	-	TRBV6-5	CASTSPGQNTEAFF	TGTGCCAGCACGTCTCCTGGACAGAACACTGAAGCTTTCTTT
TRBJ2-3	-	-	TRBV25-1	CASRDPEGGSTDTQYF	TGTGCCAGCAGGGACCCCGAGGGGGGTAGCACAGATACGCAGTATTTT
TRBJ2-3	-	TRBD1	TRBV19	CASSGHRGITDTQYF	TGTGCCAGTAGTGGACACAGGGGGATCACAGATACGCAGTATTTT
TRBJ1-4	once	-	TRBV5-4	CASSPDRDLEVF	TGTGCCAGCAGCCCGGACCGGGATCTCGAGGTTTTT